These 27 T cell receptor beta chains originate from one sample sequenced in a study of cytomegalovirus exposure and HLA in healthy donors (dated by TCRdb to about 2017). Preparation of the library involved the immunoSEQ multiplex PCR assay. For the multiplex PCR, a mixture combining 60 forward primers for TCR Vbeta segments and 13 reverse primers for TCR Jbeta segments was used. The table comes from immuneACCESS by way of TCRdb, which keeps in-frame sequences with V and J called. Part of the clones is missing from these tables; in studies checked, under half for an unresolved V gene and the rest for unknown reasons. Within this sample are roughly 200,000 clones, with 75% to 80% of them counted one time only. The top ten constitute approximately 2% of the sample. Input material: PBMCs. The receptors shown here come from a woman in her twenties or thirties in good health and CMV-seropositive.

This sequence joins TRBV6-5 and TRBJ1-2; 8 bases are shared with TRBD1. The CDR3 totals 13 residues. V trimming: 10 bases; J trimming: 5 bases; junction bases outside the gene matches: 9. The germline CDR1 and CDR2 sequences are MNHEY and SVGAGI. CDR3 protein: CATRTGWDYGYTF. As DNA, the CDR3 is TGTGCCACCCGGACAGGGTGGGATTATGGCTACACCTTC.

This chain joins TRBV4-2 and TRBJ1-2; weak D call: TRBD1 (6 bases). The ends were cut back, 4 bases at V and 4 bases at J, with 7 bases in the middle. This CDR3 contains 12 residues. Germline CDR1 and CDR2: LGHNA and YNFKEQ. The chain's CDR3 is CASSPGVYGYTF. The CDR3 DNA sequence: TGTGCCAGCAGCCCAGGGGTCTATGGCTACACCTTC.

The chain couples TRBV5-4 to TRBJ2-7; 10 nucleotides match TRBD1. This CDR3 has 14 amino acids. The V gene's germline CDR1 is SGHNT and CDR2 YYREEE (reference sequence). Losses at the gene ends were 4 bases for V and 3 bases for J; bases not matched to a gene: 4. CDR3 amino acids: CASSRGQGSYEQYF. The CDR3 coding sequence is TGTGCCAGCAGCCGGGGACAGGGGAGCTACGAGCAGTACTTC.

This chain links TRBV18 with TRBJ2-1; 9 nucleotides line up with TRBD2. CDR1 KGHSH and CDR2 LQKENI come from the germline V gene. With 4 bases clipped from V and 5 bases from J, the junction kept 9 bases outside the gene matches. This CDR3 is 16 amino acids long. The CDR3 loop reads CASSLPGTSPNNEQFF. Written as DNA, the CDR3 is TGTGCCAGCTCACTACCCGGGACTAGCCCTAACAATGAGCAGTTCTTC.

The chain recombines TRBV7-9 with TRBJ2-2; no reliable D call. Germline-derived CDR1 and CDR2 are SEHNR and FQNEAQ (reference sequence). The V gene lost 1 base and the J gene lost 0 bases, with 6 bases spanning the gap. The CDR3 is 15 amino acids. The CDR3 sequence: CASSLGGTNTGELFF. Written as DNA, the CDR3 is TGTGCCAGCAGCTTAGGCGGCACGAACACCGGGGAGCTGTTTTTT.

DNA of the CDR3: TGTGCCAGCAGCTTGGAGCCGCGGGGGCCCTACGAGCAGTACTTC. This translates into CASSLEPRGPYEQYF. V and J are TRBV5-4 and TRBJ2-7; tentatively, D is TRBD2 (7 bases). The CDR3 loop spans 15 amino acids. The germline V gene encodes CDR1 SGHNT and CDR2 YYREEE (reference sequence). V was shortened by 0 bases and J by 2 bases, with 12 bases between the two germline ends.

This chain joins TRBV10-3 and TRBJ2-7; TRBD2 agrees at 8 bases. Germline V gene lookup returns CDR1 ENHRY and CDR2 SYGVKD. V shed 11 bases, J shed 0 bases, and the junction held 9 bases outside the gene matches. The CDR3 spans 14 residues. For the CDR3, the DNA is TGTGCCGCCCGGGGGGGGCTTGACTCCTACGAGCAGTACTTC. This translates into CAARGGLDSYEQYF.

The CDR3 DNA follows: TGTGCCAGCAACGTCGAGTCCCTAGCGGGAGGGGAGCAGTATTTT. It is translated as CASNVESLAGGEQYF. The chain has TRBV2 and TRBJ2-3; 12 nucleotides agree with TRBD2. The germline V gene has CDR1 SNHLY and CDR2 FYNNEI. V lost 7 bases, J lost 11 bases, and 13 bases stayed unmatched. The CDR3 contains 15 residues.

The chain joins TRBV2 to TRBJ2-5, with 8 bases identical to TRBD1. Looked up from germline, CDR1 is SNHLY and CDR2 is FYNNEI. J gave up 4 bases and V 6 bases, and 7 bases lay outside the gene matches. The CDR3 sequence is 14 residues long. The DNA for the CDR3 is TGTGCCAGCAGGACAGGGGTACGGGGAGAGACCCAGTACTTC. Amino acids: CASRTGVRGETQYF.

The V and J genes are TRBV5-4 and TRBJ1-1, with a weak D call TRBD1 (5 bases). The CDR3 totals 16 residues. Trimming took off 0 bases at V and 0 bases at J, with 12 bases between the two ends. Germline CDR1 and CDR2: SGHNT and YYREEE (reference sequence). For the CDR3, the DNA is TGTGCCAGCAGCTTGGGGGGGGGAAGGATGAACACTGAAGCTTTCTTT. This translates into CASSLGGGRMNTEAFF.

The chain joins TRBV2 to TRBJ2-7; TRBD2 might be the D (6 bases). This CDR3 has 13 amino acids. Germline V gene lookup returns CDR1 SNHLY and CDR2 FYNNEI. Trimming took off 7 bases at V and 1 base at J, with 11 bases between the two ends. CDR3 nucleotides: TGTGCCAGCAAGGCGGGGCCGTCCTACGAGCAGTACTTC. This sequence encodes CASKAGPSYEQYF. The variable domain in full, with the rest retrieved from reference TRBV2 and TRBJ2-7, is EPEVTQTPSHQVTQMGQEVILRCVPISNHLYFYWYRQILGQKVEFLVSFYNNEISEKSEIFDDQFSVERPDGSNFTLKIRSTKLEDSAMYFCASKAGPSYEQYFGPGTRLTVT.

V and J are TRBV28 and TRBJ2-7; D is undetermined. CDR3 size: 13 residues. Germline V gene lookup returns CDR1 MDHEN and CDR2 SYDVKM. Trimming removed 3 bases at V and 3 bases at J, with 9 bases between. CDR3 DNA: TGTGCCAGCAGTTTCGCAGTTTACTACGAGCAGTACTTC. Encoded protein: CASSFAVYYEQYF.

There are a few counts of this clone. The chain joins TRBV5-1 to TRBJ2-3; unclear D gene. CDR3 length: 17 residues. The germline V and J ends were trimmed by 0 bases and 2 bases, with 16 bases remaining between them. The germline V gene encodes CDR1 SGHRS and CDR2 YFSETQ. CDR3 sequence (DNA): TGCGCCAGCAGCTTGGCCCTAACTGCTACCTTCACAGATACGCAGTATTTT. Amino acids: CASSLALTATFTDTQYF.

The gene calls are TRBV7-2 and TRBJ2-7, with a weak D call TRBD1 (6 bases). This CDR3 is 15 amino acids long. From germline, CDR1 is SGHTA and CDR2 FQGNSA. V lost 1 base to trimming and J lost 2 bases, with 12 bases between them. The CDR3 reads CASSLVDRPPYEQYF. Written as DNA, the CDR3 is TGTGCCAGCAGCTTAGTCGACAGGCCCCCCTACGAGCAGTACTTC.

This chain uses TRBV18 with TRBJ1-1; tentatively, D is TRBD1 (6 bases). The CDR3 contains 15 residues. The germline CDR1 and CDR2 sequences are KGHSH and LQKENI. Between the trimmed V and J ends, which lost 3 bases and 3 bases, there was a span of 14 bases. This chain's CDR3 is CASSPADRRDTEAFF. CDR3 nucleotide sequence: TGTGCCAGCTCACCTGCGGACAGAAGGGACACTGAAGCTTTCTTT.

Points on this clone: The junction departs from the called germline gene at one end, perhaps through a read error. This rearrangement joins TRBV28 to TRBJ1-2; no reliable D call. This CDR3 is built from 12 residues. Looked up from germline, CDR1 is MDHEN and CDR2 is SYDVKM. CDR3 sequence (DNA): TGTGCCTGCAGGACGAGGATCGATGGCTACACCTTC. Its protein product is CACRTRIDGYTF.

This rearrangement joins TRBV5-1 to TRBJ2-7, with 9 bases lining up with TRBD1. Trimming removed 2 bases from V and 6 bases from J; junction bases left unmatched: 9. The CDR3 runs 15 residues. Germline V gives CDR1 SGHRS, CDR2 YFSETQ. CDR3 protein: CASSFTPGTGIEQYF. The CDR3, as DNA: TGCGCCAGCAGCTTTACCCCGGGGACAGGGATCGAGCAGTACTTC.

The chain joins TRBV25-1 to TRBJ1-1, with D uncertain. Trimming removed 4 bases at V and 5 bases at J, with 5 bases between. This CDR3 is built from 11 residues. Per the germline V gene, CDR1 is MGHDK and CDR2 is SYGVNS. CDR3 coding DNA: TGTGCCAGCAGTGGTCGTACTGAAGCTTTCTTT. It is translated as CASSGRTEAFF.

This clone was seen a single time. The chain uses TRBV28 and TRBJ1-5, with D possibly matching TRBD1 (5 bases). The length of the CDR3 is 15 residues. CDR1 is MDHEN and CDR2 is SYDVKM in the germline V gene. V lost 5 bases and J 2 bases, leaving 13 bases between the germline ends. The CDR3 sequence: CASSPLGEGNQPQHF. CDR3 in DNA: TGTGCCAGCAGTCCGCTGGGGGAGGGCAATCAGCCCCAGCATTTT.

The CDR3 DNA is TGTGCCAGCAGCCTCGGCCACGGGGTTCAGCCCCAGCATTTT. It translates to CASSLGHGVQPQHF. The chain uses TRBV7-2 and TRBJ1-5; D unresolved. CDR3 size: 14 residues. The germline gives CDR1 SGHTA, CDR2 FQGNSA. The ends were cut back, 5 bases at V and 6 bases at J, with 14 bases in the middle.

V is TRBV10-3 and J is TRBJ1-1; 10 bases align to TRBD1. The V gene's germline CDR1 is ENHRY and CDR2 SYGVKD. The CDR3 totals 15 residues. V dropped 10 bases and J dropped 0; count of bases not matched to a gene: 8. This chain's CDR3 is CATKGTGELNTEAFF. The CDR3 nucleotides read TGTGCCACCAAAGGGACAGGGGAGTTGAACACTGAAGCTTTCTTT.

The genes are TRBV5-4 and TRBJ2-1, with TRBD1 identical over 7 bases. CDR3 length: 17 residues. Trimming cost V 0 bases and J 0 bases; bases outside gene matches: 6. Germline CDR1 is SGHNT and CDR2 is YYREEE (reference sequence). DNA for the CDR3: TGTGCCAGCAGCTTGGAGGGACAGCTGAGCTCCTACAATGAGCAGTTCTTC. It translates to CASSLEGQLSSYNEQFF.

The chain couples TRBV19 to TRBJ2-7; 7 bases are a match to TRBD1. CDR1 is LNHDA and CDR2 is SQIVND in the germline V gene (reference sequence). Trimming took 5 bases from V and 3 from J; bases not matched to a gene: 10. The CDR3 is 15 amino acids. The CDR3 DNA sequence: TGTGCCAGTAGTGGGAGTAGGGACAGACACTACGAGCAGTACTTC. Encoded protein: CASSGSRDRHYEQYF.

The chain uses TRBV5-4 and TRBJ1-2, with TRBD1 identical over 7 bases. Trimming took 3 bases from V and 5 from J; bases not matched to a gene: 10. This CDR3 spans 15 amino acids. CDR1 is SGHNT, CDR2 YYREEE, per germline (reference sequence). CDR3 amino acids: CASSSRQGGRYGYTF. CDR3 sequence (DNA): TGTGCCAGCAGCTCCAGACAGGGCGGGAGGTATGGCTACACCTTC.

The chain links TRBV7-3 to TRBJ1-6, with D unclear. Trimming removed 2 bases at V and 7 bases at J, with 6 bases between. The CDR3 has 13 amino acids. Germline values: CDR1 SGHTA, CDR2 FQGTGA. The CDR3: CASSLLENSPLHF. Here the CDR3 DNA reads TGTGCCAGCAGCTTATTAGAAAATTCACCCCTCCACTTT.

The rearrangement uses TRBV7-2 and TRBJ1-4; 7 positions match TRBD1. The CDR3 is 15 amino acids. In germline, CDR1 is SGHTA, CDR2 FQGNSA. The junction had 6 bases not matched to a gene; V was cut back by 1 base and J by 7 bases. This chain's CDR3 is CASSLGLTGTEKLFF. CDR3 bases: TGTGCCAGCAGCTTAGGCTTGACAGGGACTGAAAAACTGTTTTTT.

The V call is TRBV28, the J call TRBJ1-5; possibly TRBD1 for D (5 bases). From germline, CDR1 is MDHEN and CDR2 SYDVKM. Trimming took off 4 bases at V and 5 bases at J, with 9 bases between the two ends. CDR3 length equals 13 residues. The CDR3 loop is CASSWEGYQPQHF. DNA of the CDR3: TGTGCCAGCAGTTGGGAGGGGTATCAGCCCCAGCATTTT.